Listed below are T cell receptor beta chains from one sample, sequenced in a study of cytomegalovirus exposure and HLA in healthy donors. Assay: immunoSEQ multiplex PCR; the TCRdb copy retains only in-frame clones and omits some. The data show around 150,000 clones, about 75% seen once. Sequencing was done on a sample of PBMCs. Every receptor here comes from a male donor in good health and CMV-seronegative. Each CDR3 is given with its conserved first and last residue. The D gene is left open where the match is weak. The size field is filled for only some rows; it gives once, few, many or a size class.

J | size | D | length | V | CDR3 | DNA
TRBJ2-7 | once | - | 14 | TRBV5-1 | CASSLAGLSYEQYF | TGCGCCAGCAGCTTGGCAGGGCTCAGCTACGAGCAGTACTTC
TRBJ1-2 | few | TRBD1 | 13 | TRBV19 | CASGTGGGYGYTF | TGTGCCAGCGGGACAGGGGGCGGCTATGGCTACACCTTC
TRBJ2-1 | - | - | 14 | TRBV6-4 | CASSPGNSYNEQFF | TGTGCCAGCAGCCCGGGAAACTCCTACAATGAGCAGTTCTTC
TRBJ2-7 | - | TRBD2 | 15 | TRBV4-1 | CASSSLAGTSYEQYF | TGCGCCAGCAGCTCACTAGCGGGGACTTCCTACGAGCAGTACTTC
TRBJ1-5 | few | - | 15 | TRBV7-2 | CASSLVTGENQPQHF | TGTGCCAGCAGCTTAGTCACGGGGGAGAATCAGCCCCAGCATTTT
TRBJ2-5 | - | TRBD2 | 17 | TRBV2 | CASSRLAGGGLQETQYF | TGTGCCAGCAGTCGGCTAGCGGGAGGGGGGTTACAAGAGACCCAGTACTTC
TRBJ2-1 | - | - | 14 | TRBV7-3 | CASSLIGQGREQFF | TGTGCCAGCAGCTTAATAGGGCAGGGGAGAGAGCAGTTCTTC
TRBJ1-3 | - | TRBD1 | 16 | TRBV5-4 | CASSPVGQGNGNTIYF | TGTGCCAGCAGCCCGGTGGGACAGGGAAATGGAAACACCATATATTTT
TRBJ2-5 | - | TRBD2 | 15 | TRBV18 | CASSLAGGYQGTQYF | TGTGCCAGCTCACTAGCGGGAGGGTACCAAGGGACCCAGTACTTC
TRBJ1-2 | few | TRBD1 | 14 | TRBV29-1 | CSVEARGTGVGYTF | TGCAGCGTTGAAGCCCGGGGGACAGGGGTTGGCTACACCTTC
TRBJ2-1 | - | - | 14 | TRBV28 | CASHWDREFNEQFF | TGTGCCTCCCACTGGGATCGGGAGTTTAATGAGCAGTTCTTC
TRBJ1-2 | - | TRBD1 | 14 | TRBV30 | CAWSSPGQGRGYTF | TGTGCCTGGAGTTCTCCCGGACAGGGTAGGGGCTACACCTTC